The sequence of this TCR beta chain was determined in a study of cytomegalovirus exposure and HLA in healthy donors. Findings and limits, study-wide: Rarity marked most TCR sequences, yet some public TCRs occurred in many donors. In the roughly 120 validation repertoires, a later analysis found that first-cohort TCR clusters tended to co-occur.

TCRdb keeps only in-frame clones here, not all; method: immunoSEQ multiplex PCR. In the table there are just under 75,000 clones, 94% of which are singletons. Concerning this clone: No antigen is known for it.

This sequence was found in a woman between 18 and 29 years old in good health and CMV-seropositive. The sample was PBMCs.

CDR3 loop: CASSTGTTRTDTQYF. The CDR3 DNA follows: TGTGCCAGCAGCACCGGGACTACCCGCACAGATACGCAGTATTTT. V is TRBV5-8 and J is TRBJ2-3; 7 nucleotides match TRBD2. CDR3 length equals 15 residues. Looked up from germline, CDR1 is SGHTS and CDR2 is YDEGEE. J was trimmed by 1 base and V by 4 bases; bases with no gene match: 6.